Listed below are T cell receptor beta chains from one sample, sequenced in a study of early stage breast cancer tumors. The table came from immunoSEQ multiplex PCR; TCRdb's copy has only in-frame clones and leaves some out. Here the sample spans approximately 1,500 clones, 65% to 85% being singletons. Sequencing was done on a sample of normal breast tissue next to the tumor. The receptor source for this set is a person aged 45-60 years with breast cancer. The conserved cysteine and the conserved F or W are not part of the CDR3 here.

J: TRBJ2-5; V: TRBV5-1; CDR3: ASSLLGQEGETQY
J: TRBJ2-1; V: TRBV4-3; CDR3: ASSQSRSSYNEQF
J: TRBJ2-3; V: TRBV30; CDR3: AWSVASLGTQY
J: TRBJ2-1; V: TRBV6-4; CDR3: ASSGTSGSYNEQF
J: TRBJ2-2; V: TRBV7-6; CDR3: ASSLRGGTGIPGELF
J: TRBJ2-1; V: TRBV7-6; CDR3: ASSLSGGTRPSNEQF
J: TRBJ2-3; V: TRBV18; CDR3: ASSPSSGSTDTQY
J: TRBJ2-3; V: TRBV25-1; CDR3: ASSERTNTDTQY
J: TRBJ1-5; V: TRBV6-1; CDR3: ASLGMTYSNQPQH
J: TRBJ2-7; V: TRBV7-9; CDR3: ASSLNRAYEQY
J: TRBJ2-1; V: TRBV7-2; CDR3: ASSLDPEQF
J: TRBJ2-2; V: TRBV11-2; CDR3: ASSSDGPGELF
J: TRBJ1-1; V: TRBV9; CDR3: ASSVTGRMDTEAF
J: TRBJ2-1; V: TRBV7-2; CDR3: ASSLAPLASSYNEQF
J: TRBJ2-4; V: TRBV2; CDR3: ASSEAGGSKNIQY
J: TRBJ2-3; V: TRBV6-5; CDR3: ASSRRGLTDTQY
J: TRBJ2-7; V: TRBV10-3; CDR3: AISGGPLSYEQY
J: TRBJ2-5; V: TRBV4-3; CDR3: ASSQGTASGIQETQY
J: TRBJ1-2; V: TRBV19; CDR3: ASSIAPSANYGYT
J: TRBJ1-1; V: TRBV14; CDR3: ASSLKWNTEAF
J: TRBJ2-5; V: TRBV18; CDR3: ASSPQETQY
J: TRBJ2-2; V: TRBV9; CDR3: ASSLGPQGVSGELF
J: TRBJ1-1; V: TRBV19; CDR3: ASQRGGHTEAF
J: TRBJ1-4; V: TRBV10-2; CDR3: ASRQGNEKLF
J: TRBJ2-1; V: TRBV5-1; CDR3: ASSYGTSGYNEQF
J: TRBJ1-2; V: TRBV11-2; CDR3: ASSLEDFDGYT
J: TRBJ1-1; V: TRBV7-3; CDR3: ASSPEGLNTEAF
J: TRBJ2-1; V: TRBV27; CDR3: ASSLSGQGREQF
J: TRBJ1-2; V: TRBV28; CDR3: ASSLDRGHNGYT
J: TRBJ1-2; V: TRBV23-1; CDR3: ASSQLWDREGYGYT
J: TRBJ1-1; V: TRBV30; CDR3: AWSVLLAVTEAF
J: TRBJ2-7; V: TRBV19; CDR3: ASSIGVRGVAYEQY
J: TRBJ2-5; V: TRBV10-3; CDR3: AISERQGETQY
J: TRBJ1-4; V: TRBV9; CDR3: ASSDGTGNEKLF
J: TRBJ2-5; V: TRBV5-8; CDR3: ASSTDTSGVETQY
J: TRBJ2-1; V: TRBV4-3; CDR3: ASSQTGAEQF
J: TRBJ1-2; V: TRBV9; CDR3: ASSVDGASGGYT
J: TRBJ2-3; V: TRBV4-3; CDR3: ASSQESSPGDTQY
J: TRBJ2-1; V: TRBV14; CDR3: ASSQARLAGVDNEQF
J: TRBJ2-2; V: TRBV11-2; CDR3: ASSSELAGPTGELF
J: TRBJ1-1; V: TRBV11-2; CDR3: ASRRTGDTEAF
J: TRBJ1-1; V: TRBV29-1; CDR3: SVGGQGGKDTEAF
J: TRBJ1-5; V: TRBV2; CDR3: ASSDSYSNQPQH
J: TRBJ1-3; V: TRBV11-3; CDR3: ASSLGLFSGNTIY
J: TRBJ1-5; V: TRBV7-4; CDR3: ASSFDSSNQPQH